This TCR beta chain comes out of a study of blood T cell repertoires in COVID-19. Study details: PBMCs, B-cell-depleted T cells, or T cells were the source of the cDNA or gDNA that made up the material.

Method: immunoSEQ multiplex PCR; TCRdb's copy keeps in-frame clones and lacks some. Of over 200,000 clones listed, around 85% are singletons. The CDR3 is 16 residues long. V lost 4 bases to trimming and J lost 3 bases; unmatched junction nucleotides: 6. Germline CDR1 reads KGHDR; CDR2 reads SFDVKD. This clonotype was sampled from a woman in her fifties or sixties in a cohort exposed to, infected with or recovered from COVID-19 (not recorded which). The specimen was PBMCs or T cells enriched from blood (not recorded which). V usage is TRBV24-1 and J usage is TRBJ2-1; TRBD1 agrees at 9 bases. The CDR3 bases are TGTGCCACCAGTGACCCTAGACAGGGGGGCTACAATGAGCAGTTCTTC. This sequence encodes CATSDPRQGGYNEQFF.